Sequencing of this T cell receptor beta chain was carried out in a study of T cell repertoires in cytomegalovirus infection. In the study overall: Matching HLA type, along with CMV infection, was indicated by public TCR beta signatures.

The study's findings and limits: People with CMV and the relevant HLA were identified by cumulative public TCR beta family frequency. The response measured ex vivo was dominated by TCR beta clonotypes (HLA-C-restricted and CMV-specific).

Points on this clonotype: The antigen remains undetermined. The junction shows a germline mismatch at one end, possibly a read error.

In germline, CDR1 is MNHEY, CDR2 SMNVEV (reference sequence). The CDR3 runs to 16 residues. From the reads, TCRdb called clonotypes with MiXCR, one entry per CDR3 protein. The data show about 7,500 distinct CDR3 sequences, with around 59% seen just once and 70% to 75% held by the top ten. V and J are TRBV27 and TRBJ2-5; a weak D match, TRBD2 (6 bases). The origin of this receptor is a human donor in good health (CMV status not recorded). Some clones in this sample may be carry-over from other donors' samples. Material: PBMCs, sequenced either directly or after in vitro stimulation (not recorded which). The CDR3 sequence: CASRLTGGAHQETPYF. Here the CDR3 DNA reads TGTGCAAGCAGGTTAACTGGCGGGGCCCACCAAGAGACCCCGTACTTC.